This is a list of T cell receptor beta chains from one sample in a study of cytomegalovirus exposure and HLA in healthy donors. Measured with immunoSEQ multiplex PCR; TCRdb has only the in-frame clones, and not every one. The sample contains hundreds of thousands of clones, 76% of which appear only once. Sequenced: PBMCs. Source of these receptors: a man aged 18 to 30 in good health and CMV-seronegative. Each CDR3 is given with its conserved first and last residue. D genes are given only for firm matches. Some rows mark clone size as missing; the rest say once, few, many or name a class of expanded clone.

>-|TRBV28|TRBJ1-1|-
TGTGCCAGCAGTTACCCCCCGGACAGCCCGAACACTGAAGCTTTCTTT
CASSYPPDSPNTEAFF
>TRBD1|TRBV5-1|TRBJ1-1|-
TGCGCCAGCAGCCGGGACAGGGAGAACACTGAAGCTTTCTTT
CASSRDRENTEAFF
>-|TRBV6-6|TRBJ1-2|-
TGTGCCAGCAGAAACGGGGGGGCCTATGGCTACACCTTC
CASRNGGAYGYTF
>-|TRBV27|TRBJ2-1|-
TGTGCCAGCAGTTTAACCCCCGGACTTAGGTTCCTTTGTGAGCAGTTCTTC
CASSLTPGLRFLCEQFF
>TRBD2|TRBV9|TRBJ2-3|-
TGTGCCAGCAGCCCCGGACTAGCGGGCACAGATACGCAGTATTTT
CASSPGLAGTDTQYF
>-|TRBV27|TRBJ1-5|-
TGTGCCAGCAGTCCCCGCTCCGACAGATTTAATAGCAATCAGCCCCAGCATTTT
CASSPRSDRFNSNQPQHF
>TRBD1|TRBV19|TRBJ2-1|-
TGTGCCAGTAGGGACAGGGGCGAGCAGTTCTTC
CASRDRGEQFF
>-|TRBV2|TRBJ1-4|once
TGTGCCAGCCGACTTCGGCAGGGTGATAATGAAAAACTGTTTTTT
CASRLRQGDNEKLFF
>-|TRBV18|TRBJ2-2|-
TGTGCCAGCTCACCCCCGGGAGTTCCCGGGGAGCTGTTTTTT
CASSPPGVPGELFF
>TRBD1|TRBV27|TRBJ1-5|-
TGTGCCAGCAGATATACGGGGACAGGGTATAGCAATCAGCCCCAGCATTTT
CASRYTGTGYSNQPQHF
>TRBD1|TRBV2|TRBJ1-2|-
TGTGCCAGCATTGTAACCGGGACAGGGGTCGGCTACACCTTC
CASIVTGTGVGYTF
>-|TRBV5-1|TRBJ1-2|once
TGCGCCAGCAGCCCAATTTATCCCCCGAGTTACTATGGCTACACCTTC
CASSPIYPPSYYGYTF
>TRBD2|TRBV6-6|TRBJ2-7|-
TGTGCCAGCAGCCGGGGGGATGTCAACGAGCAGTACTTC
CASSRGDVNEQYF
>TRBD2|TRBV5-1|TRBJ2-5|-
TGCGCCAGCAGCCTTTCGATGGGAGGGGAGACCCAGTACTTC
CASSLSMGGETQYF
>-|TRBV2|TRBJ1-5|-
TGTGCCAGTAGTGTCCAGACAGGAAGAAATCAGCCCCAGCATTTT
CASSVQTGRNQPQHF
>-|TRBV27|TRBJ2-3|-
TGTGCCAGCAGTCCTCCTCGGGCAGGGTACGCAGATACGCAGTATTTT
CASSPPRAGYADTQYF
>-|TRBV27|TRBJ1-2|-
TGTGCCAGCAGTGAGGGTCCCAACTATGGCTACACCTTC
CASSEGPNYGYTF
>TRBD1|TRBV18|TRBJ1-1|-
TGTGCCAGCTCACTGACAGGGACTACTGAAGCTTTCTTT
CASSLTGTTEAFF
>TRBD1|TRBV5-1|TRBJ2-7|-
TGCGCCAGCAGCTTGTATGCAGGGGGCGCGTACGAGCAGTACTTC
CASSLYAGGAYEQYF
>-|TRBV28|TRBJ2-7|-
TGTGCCAGCAGTCCAACAGGGACTACCTCCTACGAGCAGTACTTC
CASSPTGTTSYEQYF
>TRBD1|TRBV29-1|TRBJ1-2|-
TGCAGCGTTGAGGGAGGACAGGGCAAAACCTATGGCTACACCTTC
CSVEGGQGKTYGYTF
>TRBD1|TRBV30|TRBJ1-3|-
TGTGCCTGGAGTCCAACCGGGACAGCTGGAAACACCATATATTTT
CAWSPTGTAGNTIYF
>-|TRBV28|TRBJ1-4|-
TGTGCCAGCAGCCCCCCAGGGAGGGAAAAACTGTTTTTT
CASSPPGREKLFF
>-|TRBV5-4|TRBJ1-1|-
TGTGCCAGCAGCCTAGGATCGCTGTTGAACACTGAAGCTTTCTTT
CASSLGSLLNTEAFF
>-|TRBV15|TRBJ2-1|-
TGTGCCACCAGCAGAGACTCCTCGGCGGCGGGGCCCTACAATGAGCAGTTCTTC
CATSRDSSAAGPYNEQFF
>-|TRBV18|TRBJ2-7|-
TGTGCCAGCTCACGAGGAACCTACGAGCAGTACTTC
CASSRGTYEQYF
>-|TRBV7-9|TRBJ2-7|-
TGTGCCAGCAGTCCGTTCGGCGGTTCCTACGAGCAGTACTTC
CASSPFGGSYEQYF
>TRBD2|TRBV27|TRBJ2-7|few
TGTGCCAGCAACCCTCTAGCGGGAGACTCCTACGAGCAGTACTTC
CASNPLAGDSYEQYF